This is a list of T cell receptor beta chains from one sample in a study of naive and memory T cell subsets. TCRdb called the UMI-ligation and nested PCR reads again in MiXCR, with one record for every CDR3 protein. This sample has about 90,000 distinct CDR3 sequences, with approximately 10% found just once. The sample comprised naive CD4+ T cells from blood. These receptors were collected from a human donor in good health. The CDR3 runs from the conserved cysteine through the conserved F or W. A D gene is named only where the DNA matches it firmly. Clone size is given for some rows only: seen once, a few or many times, or a class if the clone is expanded.

j_call	v_call	cdr3_length	clone_size	d_call	cdr3_aa	cdr3_nt
TRBJ2-7	TRBV12-3/TRBV12-4	14	many	TRBD2	CASSLLAAPYEQYF	TGTGCCAGCAGTTTACTAGCGGCCCCCTACGAGCAGTACTTC
TRBJ2-1	TRBV3-1	15	few	TRBD2	CASSFLAGTYNEQFF	TGTGCCAGCAGCTTCCTAGCGGGAACCTACAATGAGCAGTTCTTC
TRBJ2-3	TRBV10-2	12	many	NA	CASGHFEDTQYF	TGCGCCAGCGGCCATTTTGAGGATACGCAGTATTTT
TRBJ1-6	TRBV4-3	17	few	NA	CASSQAATGTNNSPLHF	TGCGCCAGCAGCCAAGCAGCCACCGGGACAAATAATTCACCCCTCCACTTT
TRBJ2-7	TRBV3-1	16	NA	TRBD2	CASSRQTSGSFYEQYF	TGTGCCAGCAGCCGCCAGACTAGCGGGAGTTTCTACGAGCAGTACTTC
TRBJ2-3	TRBV7-2	14	few	NA	CASSLVGNTDTQYF	TGTGCCAGCAGCTTAGTCGGCAACACAGATACGCAGTATTTT
TRBJ1-5	TRBV29-1	13	NA	NA	CSVEANGDQPQHF	TGCAGCGTTGAAGCCAATGGAGATCAGCCCCAGCATTTT
TRBJ2-3	TRBV20-1	16	many	TRBD2	CSADGGAGSITDTQYF	TGCAGTGCCGATGGCGGAGCGGGGTCCATCACAGATACGCAGTATTTT
TRBJ2-5	TRBV11-2	13	NA	NA	CASRIVPVETQYF	TGTGCCAGCAGGATAGTCCCGGTAGAGACCCAGTACTTC
TRBJ1-6	TRBV27	15	many	TRBD1	CASSSAGTGGSPLHF	TGTGCCAGCAGTAGCGCCGGGACAGGGGGATCACCCCTCCACTTT
TRBJ2-3	TRBV12-3/TRBV12-4	16	many	TRBD2	CASRNGPSGREDTQYF	TGTGCCAGCAGAAATGGGCCTAGCGGAAGGGAGGATACGCAGTATTTT
TRBJ2-1	TRBV29-1	14	many	NA	CSVEKGTVNNEQFF	TGCAGCGTTGAAAAGGGGACGGTTAACAATGAGCAGTTCTTC
TRBJ2-5	TRBV6-5	15	many	TRBD1	CASSRTRGRGETQYF	TGTGCCAGCAGTCGTACCAGGGGGCGCGGAGAGACCCAGTACTTC
TRBJ2-1	TRBV27	16	NA	TRBD1	CASNPRDRVIYNEQFF	TGTGCCAGCAATCCGCGGGACAGGGTTATCTACAATGAGCAGTTCTTC
TRBJ2-2	TRBV19	15	few	TRBD1	CASSATGGKNGELFF	TGTGCCAGTAGTGCGACAGGGGGCAAGAACGGGGAGCTGTTTTTT
TRBJ2-7	TRBV10-3	14	few	NA	CAISGTPGLYEQYF	TGTGCCATCAGTGGGACTCCCGGATTGTACGAGCAGTACTTC
TRBJ2-7	TRBV3-1	13	many	NA	CASSQGPPYEQYF	TGTGCCAGCAGCCAAGGCCCGCCCTACGAGCAGTACTTC
TRBJ2-5	TRBV29-1	13	NA	NA	CSAVLKLGKTQYF	TGCAGCGCGGTTTTGAAGTTGGGGAAGACCCAGTACTTC
TRBJ2-1	TRBV6-1	16	NA	NA	CASRPGSRSSYNEQFF	TGTGCCAGCAGACCTGGGAGCCGCAGCTCCTACAATGAGCAGTTCTTC
TRBJ2-5	TRBV28	15	many	NA	CASSSRGYHQETQYF	TGTGCCAGCAGCTCCCGTGGCTATCACCAAGAGACCCAGTACTTC
TRBJ1-6	TRBV25-1	15	NA	NA	CASSESLGTNSPLHF	TGTGCCAGCAGTGAATCCCTAGGAACTAATTCACCCCTCCACTTT
TRBJ1-1	TRBV2	15	NA	NA	CASSAQVNMNTEAFF	TGTGCCAGCAGTGCCCAGGTTAACATGAACACTGAAGCTTTCTTT
TRBJ1-1	TRBV29-1	12	many	NA	CSVAQRNTEAFF	TGCAGCGTTGCGCAGCGGAACACTGAAGCTTTCTTT
TRBJ1-1	TRBV29-1	12	many	NA	CTSMGVNTEAFF	TGCACCTCAATGGGGGTGAACACTGAAGCTTTCTTT
TRBJ2-3	TRBV12-3/TRBV12-4	22	many	TRBD2	CASSFSLSWLGSRLAVTDTQYF	TGTGCCAGCAGTTTCTCCCTCTCGTGGTTAGGCTCGCGACTAGCGGTCACAGATACGCAGTATTTT
TRBJ2-3	TRBV29-1	13	many	TRBD1	CSVGDRVQDTQYF	TGCAGCGTTGGGGACAGGGTTCAAGATACGCAGTATTTT
TRBJ2-5	TRBV7-2	17	NA	TRBD2	CASSFGPLAALQETQYF	TGTGCCAGCAGCTTCGGACCACTAGCGGCTCTTCAAGAGACCCAGTACTTC
TRBJ2-1	TRBV7-2	14	NA	TRBD1	CASSPGTDHNEQFF	TGTGCCAGCAGCCCTGGGACAGACCACAATGAGCAGTTCTTC